This T cell receptor beta chain was sequenced for a study of Ad26.COV2.S vaccination and SARS-CoV-2 variants. At the level of the study: The donor belonged to the COV1001 Ad26.COV2.S trial arm.

Method: immunoSEQ multiplex PCR; TCRdb's copy keeps in-frame clones and lacks some. The data show about 480,000 clones, around 88% seen once. As to treatment: roughly 18 received Ad26.COV2.S at low or high dose, single or two shots; about five received placebo; per-sample allocation not given. Sampling occurred on day 63 after the first vaccine or placebo injection. The study, taken as a whole, reports: Among vaccine recipients, spike-specific TCR breadth exceeded that of placebo recipients.

On this clone itself: What it binds is not known.

The source material was peripheral blood, sampled in a trial of Ad26.COV2.S vaccine versus placebo. This receptor was identified in a person aged 18-65 years who received the Ad26.COV2.S COVID-19 vaccine or a placebo.

CDR3 region: CAWSVGGQGNQPQHF. CDR3 nucleotide sequence: TGTGCCTGGAGTGTAGGGGGACAGGGCAATCAGCCCCAGCATTTT. The chain joins TRBV30 to TRBJ1-5; 8 nucleotides match TRBD1. CDR3 length: 15 residues. The germline V gene has CDR1 GTSNPN and CDR2 SVGIG (reference sequence). V trimming: 0 bases; J trimming: 2 bases; junction bases outside the gene matches: 3.